This TCR beta chain was profiled in a study of cytomegalovirus exposure and HLA in healthy donors. Germline V lookup: CDR1 MDHEN, CDR2 SYDVKM. This CDR3 is 16 amino acids long. Trimming shortened V by 7 bases and J by 0 bases, and 16 bases separated the two germline ends. Produced via immunoSEQ multiplex PCR; TCRdb's table is partial and in-frame only. The sample records roughly 230,000 clones, 90% being singletons. The chain employs TRBV28 and TRBJ1-3; no clear D gene. The sequenced sample consisted of PBMCs. This TCR was sampled from a woman aged 25 to 39 in good health and CMV-seronegative. The CDR3 DNA sequence: TGTGCCAGCACGGCGACAAGTTACTACTCTGGAAACACCATATATTTT. Its protein is CASTATSYYSGNTIYF.